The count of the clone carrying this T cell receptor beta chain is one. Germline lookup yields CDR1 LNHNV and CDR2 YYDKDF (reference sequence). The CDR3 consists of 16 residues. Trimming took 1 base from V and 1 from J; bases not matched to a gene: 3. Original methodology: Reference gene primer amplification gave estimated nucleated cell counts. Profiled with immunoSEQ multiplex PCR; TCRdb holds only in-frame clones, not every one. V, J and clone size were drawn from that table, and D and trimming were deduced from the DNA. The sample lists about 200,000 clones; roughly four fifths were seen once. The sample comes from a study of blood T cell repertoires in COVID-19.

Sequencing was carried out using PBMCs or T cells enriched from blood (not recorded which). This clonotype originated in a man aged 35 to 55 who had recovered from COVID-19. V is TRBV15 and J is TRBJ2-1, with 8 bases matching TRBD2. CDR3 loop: CATSRVSSGSYNEQFF. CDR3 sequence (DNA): TGTGCCACCAGCAGAGTTTCTAGCGGGTCCTACAATGAGCAGTTCTTC.